This T cell receptor beta chain emerged from a study of blood T cell repertoires in COVID-19. Study overall: From T cells, B-cell-depleted T cells, or PBMCs came the material, which was cDNA or gDNA.

Assignment of participants to cohorts was predicated upon participant-reported clinical history. To note about this clone: One end of the junction varies from germline; a read error may be responsible.

In the authors' methods: It was from reference gene primer amplification that nucleated cell counts were estimated. Clones were sequenced by immunoSEQ multiplex PCR, and TCRdb holds only the in-frame ones, with some missing. V, J and clone size derive from that table, while D and trimming were established from the DNA sequence. The sample has hundreds of thousands of clones, about 90% seen once. Germline values: CDR1 MNHEY, CDR2 SMNVEV (reference sequence). The CDR3 sequence is 17 residues long. The sequence came from a man aged 50 to 60 who had been exposed to COVID-19. Sequencing was performed on PBMCs or T cells enriched from blood (not recorded which). V gene TRBV27 combines with J gene TRBJ2-1; 9 nucleotides match TRBD2. CDR3 nucleotides: TGTGCCTGCAGAGCCCTGACTAGCGGAAACTCCTACAATGAGCAGTTCTTC. This codes for CACRALTSGNSYNEQFF.